The entry below describes one T cell receptor beta chain. The sample belongs to a study of T cell responses to AZD1222 COVID-19 vaccine. Sequencing was performed with immunoSEQ multiplex PCR; in TCRdb, only in-frame clones are kept and a portion is missing. The sample records about 170,000 clones, 80% to 95% being singletons. V lost 0 bases and J lost 3; bases outside the gene matches: 6. The germline V gene encodes CDR1 KGHSH and CDR2 LQKENI. The CDR3 has 17 amino acids. The V gene is TRBV18, the J gene TRBJ1-5, with TRBD1 matching over 9 bases. This clonotype was sampled from an adult in good health. This specimen consisted of peripheral blood, obtained on day 0 of AZD1222 vaccination. The CDR3 loop reads CASSPPGQGGINQPQHF. CDR3 nucleotides: TGTGCCAGCTCACCACCGGGACAGGGTGGGATCAATCAGCCCCAGCATTTT.